This TCR beta chain was captured in a study of T cells and Merkel cell carcinoma outcomes. V was cut by 3 bases and J by 4 bases, with 8 bases left in between. Germline CDR1 is GTSNPN and CDR2 is SVGIG (reference sequence). The CDR3 spans 12 residues. Repertoires were generated with immunoSEQ multiplex PCR, while TCRdb's copy carries only in-frame clones and drops some. This sample yields around 14,000 clones, of which roughly 92% are seen a single time; 2% belongs to the top ten. This chain connects TRBV30 to TRBJ2-3; no definite D call. The receptor's source is a human donor with Merkel cell carcinoma. The specimen sequenced was tumor tissue from Merkel cell carcinoma. The CDR3 DNA is TGTGCCTGGAGCAGTTCTGCAGATACGCAGTATTTT. It translates to CAWSSSADTQYF. The complete variable domain, with remaining parts taken from reference TRBV30 and TRBJ2-3, reads SQTIHQWPATLVQPVGSPLSLECTVEGTSNPNLYWYRQAAGRGLQLLFYSVGIGQISSEVPQNLSASRPQDRQFILSSKKLLLSDSGFYLCAWSSSADTQYFGPGTRLTVL.